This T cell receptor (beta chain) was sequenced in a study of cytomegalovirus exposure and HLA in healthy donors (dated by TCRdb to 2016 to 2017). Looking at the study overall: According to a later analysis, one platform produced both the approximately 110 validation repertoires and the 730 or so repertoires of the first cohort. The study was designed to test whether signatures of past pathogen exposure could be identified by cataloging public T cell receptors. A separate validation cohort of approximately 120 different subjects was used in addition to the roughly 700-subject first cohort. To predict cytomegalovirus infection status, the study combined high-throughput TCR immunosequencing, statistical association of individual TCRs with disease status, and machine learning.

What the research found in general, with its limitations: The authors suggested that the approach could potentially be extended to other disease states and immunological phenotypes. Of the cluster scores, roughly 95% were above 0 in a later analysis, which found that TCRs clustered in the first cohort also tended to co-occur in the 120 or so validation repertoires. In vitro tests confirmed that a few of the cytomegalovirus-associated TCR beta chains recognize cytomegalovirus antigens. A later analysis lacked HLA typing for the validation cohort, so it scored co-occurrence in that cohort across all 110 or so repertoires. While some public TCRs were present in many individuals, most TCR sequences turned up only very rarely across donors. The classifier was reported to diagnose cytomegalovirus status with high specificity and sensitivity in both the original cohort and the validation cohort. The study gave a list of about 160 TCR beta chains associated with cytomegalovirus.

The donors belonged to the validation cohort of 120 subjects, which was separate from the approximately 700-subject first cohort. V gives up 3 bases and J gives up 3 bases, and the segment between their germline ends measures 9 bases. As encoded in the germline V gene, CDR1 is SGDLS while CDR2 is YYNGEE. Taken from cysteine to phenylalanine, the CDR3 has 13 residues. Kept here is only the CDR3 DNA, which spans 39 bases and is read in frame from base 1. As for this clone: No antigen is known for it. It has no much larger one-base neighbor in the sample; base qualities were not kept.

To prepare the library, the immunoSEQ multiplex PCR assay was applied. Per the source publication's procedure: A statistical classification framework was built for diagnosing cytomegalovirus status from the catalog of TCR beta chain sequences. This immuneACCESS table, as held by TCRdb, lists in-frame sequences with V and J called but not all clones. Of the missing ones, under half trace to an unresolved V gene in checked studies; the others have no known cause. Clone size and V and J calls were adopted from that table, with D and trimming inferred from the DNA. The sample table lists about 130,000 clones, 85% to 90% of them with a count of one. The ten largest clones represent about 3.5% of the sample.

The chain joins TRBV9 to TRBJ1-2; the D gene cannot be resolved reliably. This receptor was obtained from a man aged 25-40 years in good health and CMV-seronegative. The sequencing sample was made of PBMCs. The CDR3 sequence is CASSAQRDYGYTF. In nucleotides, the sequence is TGTGCCAGCAGCGCCCAGAGGGACTATGGCTACACCTTC.